Shown below are 26 T cell receptor beta chains from a single sample sequenced in a study of CD8 T cells in Susac syndrome. A quantity of roughly 0.5 to 1 ug RNA underwent reverse transcription using random hexamers. TCRdb itself ran the immunoSEQ multiplex PCR reads through MiXCR, one entry per CDR3 protein. This sample has 250,000 to 350,000 distinct CDR3 sequences, with around 83% found just once. The sequencing input was CD8+ T cells from PBMCs. These receptors were taken from a human donor with multiple sclerosis.

The genes are TRBV19 and TRBJ2-1, with 7 bases matching TRBD2. The CDR3 extends over 15 amino acids. J gave up 6 bases and V 3 bases, and 8 bases lay outside the gene matches. The V gene's germline CDR1 is LNHDA and CDR2 SQIVND (reference sequence). CDR3: CASSMSRRESNEQFF. CDR3 coding DNA: TGTGCCAGTAGTATGTCCAGGCGGGAGTCCAATGAGCAGTTCTTC. Looking up the rest from reference TRBV19 and TRBJ2-1 gives the full variable domain: DGGITQSPKYLFRKEGQNVTLSCEQNLNHDAMYWYRQDPGQGLRLIYYSQIVNDFQKGDIAEGYSVSREKKESFPLTVTSAQKNPTAFYLCASSMSRRESNEQFFGPGTRLTVL.

This clonotype has more than one count but fewer than ten. The gene calls are TRBV10-3 and TRBJ2-7, with D perhaps TRBD1 (5 bases). The CDR3 totals 22 residues. Germline V gives CDR1 ENHRY, CDR2 SYGVKD. Trimming shortened V by 4 bases and J by 0 bases, and 34 bases separated the two germline ends. This chain's CDR3 is CAISGKIRFGAESPGSSYEQYF. CDR3 DNA: TGTGCCATCAGTGGAAAGATTCGGTTTGGGGCGGAGTCCCCTGGAAGCTCCTACGAGCAGTACTTC.

This sequence joins TRBV7-9 and TRBJ1-5, with 7 bases lining up with TRBD1. This CDR3 spans 18 amino acids. After removal of 4 bases from V and 0 bases from J, the junction contained 12 bases not matched to a gene. Germline V CDR1 and CDR2: SEHNR, FQNEAQ (reference sequence). The CDR3 sequence is CASSSSFQGDYSNQPQHF. The CDR3 nucleotides are TGTGCCAGCAGCTCCTCCTTTCAGGGGGACTATAGCAATCAGCCCCAGCATTTT.

The gene calls are TRBV11-2 and TRBJ1-1; D might be TRBD1 (6 bases). Per germline, CDR1 SGHAT and CDR2 FQNNGV. Trimming took off 3 bases at V and 10 bases at J, with 21 bases between the two ends. The CDR3 has 15 residues. CDR3 sequence reads: CASSFTGWERKAAFF. CDR3 DNA sequence: TGTGCCAGCAGCTTTACAGGGTGGGAGCGAAAGGCAGCTTTCTTT.

The chain recombines TRBV27 with TRBJ2-4; 9 nucleotides agree with TRBD1. The CDR3 consists of 14 residues. Unmatched junction bases numbered 5, after V lost 3 bases and J lost 8 bases. CDR1 and CDR2 from the germline V gene are MNHEY and SMNVEV (reference sequence). CDR3 DNA sequence: TGTGCCAGCAGTTTTACAGGGGGCAGGGACATTCAGTACTTC. Translating it yields CASSFTGGRDIQYF.

Written as DNA, the CDR3 is TGTGCCAGCAGCCTGATAAAGGGCAATCAGCCCCAGCATTTT. It specifies CASSLIKGNQPQHF. The chain couples TRBV6-1 to TRBJ1-5; D is unclear. The germline V gene has CDR1 MNHNS and CDR2 SASEGT. CDR3 length equals 14 residues. V lost 6 bases to trimming and J lost 2 bases, with 11 bases between them.

This chain links TRBV27 with TRBJ1-4; D remains unclear. The V and J ends lost 6 bases and 6 bases respectively, with 11 bases between them. Germline values: CDR1 MNHEY, CDR2 SMNVEV (reference sequence). The CDR3 sequence is 13 residues long. The CDR3 loop reads CASRDVTDEKLFF. DNA for the CDR3: TGTGCCAGCAGGGACGTCACGGATGAAAAACTGTTTTTT.

DNA of the CDR3: TGCAGCGTCGCAGGGACAGGGTTTTTAGAGACCCAGTACTTC. Translation gives CSVAGTGFLETQYF. The chain recombines TRBV29-1 with TRBJ2-5, with 9 bases matching TRBD1. V trimming: 6 bases; J trimming: 4 bases; junction bases outside the gene matches: 9. The CDR3 is 14 residues long. Looked up from germline, CDR1 is SQVTM and CDR2 is ANQGSEA.

The chain recombines TRBV7-9 with TRBJ1-5; possibly TRBD1 for D (5 bases). Germline-derived CDR1 and CDR2 are SEHNR and FQNEAQ (reference sequence). Between the trimmed V and J ends, which lost 0 bases and 5 bases, there was a span of 20 bases. This CDR3 contains 18 residues. CDR3 loop: CASSLAGNARGLDQPQHF. In DNA form, the CDR3 reads TGTGCCAGCAGCTTAGCGGGGAATGCGCGGGGGTTAGATCAGCCCCAGCATTTT. Based on the CDR3 plus reference TRBV7-9 and TRBJ1-5, the full variable domain is DTGVSQNPRHKITKRGQNVTFRCDPISEHNRLYWYRQTLGQGPEFLTYFQNEAQLEKSRLLSDRFSAERPKGSFSTLEIQRTEQGDSAMYLCASSLAGNARGLDQPQHFGDGTRLSIL.

The chain has TRBV3-1 and TRBJ2-1, with 12 bases lining up with TRBD2. Germline CDR1 is LGHDT and CDR2 is YNNKEL (reference sequence). This CDR3 is 17 amino acids long. J lost 5 bases, V lost 5 bases, and 10 bases had no gene match. The CDR3 here is CASSSNRLAGAHNEQFF. Here the CDR3 DNA reads TGTGCCAGCAGCTCTAATAGACTAGCGGGAGCACACAATGAGCAGTTCTTC.

The rearrangement uses TRBV30 and TRBJ1-2, with no clear D. The CDR3 covers 12 residues. The V end was cut by 5 bases, the J end by 4 bases, with 11 bases between. CDR1 is GTSNPN and CDR2 is SVGIG in the germline V gene (reference sequence). The chain's CDR3 is CAWGRRAYGYTF. CDR3 DNA: TGTGCCTGGGGGCGGCGGGCCTATGGCTACACCTTC.

The chain recombines TRBV29-1 with TRBJ2-2; 8 bases map to TRBD2. CDR1 SQVTM and CDR2 ANQGSEA come from the germline V gene. The CDR3 consists of 18 residues. Losses at the gene ends were 0 bases for V and 4 bases for J; bases not matched to a gene: 13. CDR3 nucleotides: TGCAGCGTTGAAGATACCAGCGGGAGAATGAAAGGCACCGGGGAGCTGTTTTTT. As protein: CSVEDTSGRMKGTGELFF.

V is TRBV14 and J is TRBJ2-2; perhaps TRBD2 as D (6 bases). Germline values: CDR1 SGHDN, CDR2 FVKESK. There are 16 residues in the CDR3. Trimming removed 1 base from V and 5 bases from J, with 14 bases in between. The DNA of the CDR3 is TGTGCCAGCAGCCAAGTCGCGGGATTACCGACCGGGGAGCTGTTTTTT. This translates into CASSQVAGLPTGELFF.

V gene TRBV19 combines with J gene TRBJ1-5, with 9 bases lining up with TRBD1. V was clipped by 10 bases and J by 8 bases; unmatched bases: 12. Per germline, CDR1 LNHDA and CDR2 SQIVND (reference sequence). There are 14 residues in the CDR3. The CDR3: CATAATGGWEPQHF. The CDR3 bases are TGTGCCACTGCGGCAACAGGGGGCTGGGAGCCCCAGCATTTT.

The chain joins TRBV3-1 to TRBJ2-7; D is uncertain. The germline V and J ends were trimmed by 4 bases and 4 bases, with 11 bases remaining between them. There are 13 residues in the CDR3. CDR1 is LGHDT, CDR2 YNNKEL, per germline (reference sequence). The CDR3 region is CASSPYQNYEQYF. The DNA of the CDR3 is TGTGCCAGCAGCCCATATCAAAATTACGAGCAGTACTTC.

The rearrangement joins TRBV9 to TRBJ2-1, with TRBD1 identical over 7 bases. The V gene end was trimmed by 4 bases and the J gene end by 3 bases; junction bases not matched to a gene: 7. Germline lookup yields CDR1 SGDLS and CDR2 YYNGEE. The CDR3 length is 15 residues. The CDR3 loop is CASSPGTADYNEQFF. The CDR3 region has the DNA TGTGCCAGCAGCCCCGGGACAGCGGACTACAATGAGCAGTTCTTC.

The chain carries TRBV6-4 and TRBJ2-1, with TRBD2 identical over 9 bases. The germline CDR1 and CDR2 sequences are MRHNA and SNTAGT. The CDR3 length is 15 residues. V trimming: 6 bases; J trimming: 6 bases; junction bases outside the gene matches: 9. CDR3 loop: CASSDLSGRFNEQFF. CDR3 DNA: TGTGCCAGCAGCGATCTGAGCGGGAGGTTCAATGAGCAGTTCTTC.

This clonotype is a singleton in its sample. The chain combines TRBV4-2 with TRBJ1-1, with TRBD1 matching over 8 bases. The ends lost 6 bases at V and 2 bases at J; junction bases unmatched: 8. The CDR3 spans 15 residues. Germline lookup yields CDR1 LGHNA and CDR2 YNFKEQ. The CDR3 DNA follows: TGTGCCAGCAGAATACAGGGGGAGGGAAACACTGAAGCTTTCTTT. Translation: CASRIQGEGNTEAFF.

The chain joins TRBV12-3 or TRBV12-4 to TRBJ2-5, with 7 nucleotides matching TRBD2. The CDR3 sequence is 13 residues long. With V trimmed by 5 bases and J by 5 bases, 5 bases remained unmatched. This CDR3 reads CASSTTSWETQYF. The CDR3 DNA reads TGTGCCAGCAGTACGACTAGCTGGGAGACCCAGTACTTC.

This chain uses TRBV29-1 with TRBJ2-7; the match to TRBD1 covers 9 bases. This CDR3 has 13 amino acids. Germline V gives CDR1 SQVTM, CDR2 ANQGSEA. Unmatched junction bases numbered 8, after V lost 6 bases and J lost 5 bases. The CDR3 spells CSVHGQGLNEQYF. DNA for the CDR3: TGCAGCGTACATGGACAGGGGTTAAACGAGCAGTACTTC.

In this sample, this clonotype turned up a few times. This chain uses TRBV7-2 with TRBJ2-5, with 10 positions matching TRBD2. CDR3 length equals 16 residues. The ends lost 5 bases at V and 5 bases at J; junction bases unmatched: 11. Germline V gene data show CDR1 as SGHTA and CDR2 as FQGNSA. This chain's CDR3 is CASSSRGGLAAETQYF. CDR3 coding DNA: TGTGCCAGCAGCAGCAGGGGAGGACTAGCGGCCGAGACCCAGTACTTC.

The rearrangement links TRBV20-1 to TRBJ2-7; 13 nucleotides line up with TRBD2. J lost 3 bases, V lost 6 bases, and 11 bases had no gene match. The CDR3 is made up of 16 amino acids. The V gene's germline CDR1 is DFQATT and CDR2 SNEGSKA (reference sequence). CDR3 DNA sequence: TGCAGTGCCCGAGGCGGACTAGCGGGAGAGTACTACGAGCAGTACTTC. This translates into CSARGGLAGEYYEQYF.

CDR3 nucleotides: TGCGCCAGCAGCTCCAGATTTGACGAGCAGTACTTC. It specifies CASSSRFDEQYF. The V call is TRBV5-1, the J call TRBJ2-7; no definite D call. CDR3 length: 12 residues. V lost 3 bases, J lost 5 bases, and 9 bases lay in between. Germline V gene lookup returns CDR1 SGHRS and CDR2 YFSETQ.

This rearrangement joins TRBV15 to TRBJ1-1; D is perhaps TRBD1 (5 bases). Per the germline V gene, CDR1 is LNHNV and CDR2 is YYDKDF (reference sequence). The CDR3 has 12 residues. V lost 6 bases and J lost 5, with 10 bases in between. The CDR3 coding sequence is TGTGCCACCAGTCGGGGGTCGACTGAAGCTTTCTTT. Translating it yields CATSRGSTEAFF.

This sequence joins TRBV6-5 and TRBJ2-1; 9 bases map to TRBD2. Germline assignment: CDR1 MNHEY and CDR2 SVGAGI. The ends lost 0 bases at V and 5 bases at J; junction bases unmatched: 8. The CDR3 is 17 amino acids. CDR3 sequence reads: CASSYSASGDLDNEQFF. The CDR3 DNA reads TGTGCCAGCAGTTACTCAGCTAGCGGGGACCTTGACAATGAGCAGTTCTTC.

In nucleotides, the CDR3 is TGTGCCAGCAGTAGTCGACAGGGTGAGGCCACCGGGGAGCTGTTTTTT. It encodes CASSSRQGEATGELFF. The chain recombines TRBV27 with TRBJ2-2, with 7 nucleotides matching TRBD1. This CDR3 region has 16 residues. Losses at the gene ends were 5 bases for V and 4 bases for J; bases not matched to a gene: 10. The germline gives CDR1 MNHEY, CDR2 SMNVEV (reference sequence).